This TCR beta chain appears in the sequencing data of a study of cytomegalovirus exposure and HLA in healthy donors. The CDR3 is 15 residues long. Germline V gene data show CDR1 as MNHNS and CDR2 as SASEGT. With 2 bases removed from V and 7 bases from J, the gap between germline ends came to 17 bases. 13 Jbeta primers and 60 Vbeta primers were used for the PCR. This table comes from immunoSEQ multiplex PCR, and its TCRdb copy is limited to in-frame clones, with some not included. The data contain some 98,000 clones, about four fifths of them singletons. The source of this sequence is a female donor in good health and CMV-seropositive. Sequenced: PBMCs. This chain joins TRBV6-1 and TRBJ1-2; TRBD1 is a possible D gene (5 bases). The DNA of the CDR3 is TGTGCCAGCAGTGAAAATTGGGCGGACACTGGTGGCTACACCTTC. This codes for CASSENWADTGGYTF.